This T cell receptor (beta chain) is drawn from a study of blood T cell repertoires in COVID-19. V was pared by 4 bases and J by 1 base, with 6 bases of the junction left unmatched. The CDR3 is 15 amino acids. From germline, CDR1 is SGDLS and CDR2 YYNGEE. The protocol was immunoSEQ multiplex PCR, while the TCRdb copy is restricted to in-frame clones and leaves out a portion. The sample shows tens of thousands of clones, more than 65% of them seen only once. The receptor was isolated from a man between 65 and 79 years old with acute or convalescent COVID-19. The chain carries TRBV9 and TRBJ1-1; 8 nucleotides agree with TRBD1. Input material: peripheral blood. Here the CDR3 reads CASSQTGTGNTEAFF. The CDR3 DNA follows: TGTGCCAGCAGCCAAACCGGGACAGGGAACACTGAAGCTTTCTTT.